The 13 T cell receptor beta chains below were found in one sample sequenced in a study of cytomegalovirus exposure and HLA in healthy donors. 60 Vbeta and 13 Jbeta primers were used in PCR. The data were produced by immunoSEQ multiplex PCR, yet TCRdb's version contains in-frame clones alone and is incomplete. The sample carries about 59,000 clones, around 89% recorded once. Sample: PBMCs. These receptors originate from a man aged 25 to 40 in good health and CMV-seropositive.

The rearrangement joins TRBV5-1 to TRBJ2-6; tentatively, D is TRBD1 (5 bases). The CDR3 covers 15 residues. Germline CDR1 SGHRS, CDR2 YFSETQ. Trimming stripped 7 bases from V and 0 bases from J, with 11 bases between. The CDR3 DNA follows: TGCGCCAGCTTCTCTACAGGCTCTGGGGCCAACGTCCTGACTTTC. It is translated as CASFSTGSGANVLTF.

The rearrangement links TRBV5-5 to TRBJ2-3; D ambiguous. V was clipped by 4 bases and J by 1 base, with 10 bases between them. The CDR3 is 14 residues long. Germline CDR1 and CDR2: SGHKS and YYEKEE (reference sequence). CDR3 amino acids: CASSQTRRTDTQYF. The CDR3 nucleotides are TGTGCCAGCAGCCAGACTCGACGCACAGATACGCAGTATTTT.

This sequence joins TRBV28 and TRBJ2-2; 7 bases align to TRBD2. This CDR3 region has 15 residues. Trimming cost V 5 bases and J 5 bases; bases outside gene matches: 8. Germline CDR1 and CDR2: MDHEN and SYDVKM. The CDR3 bases are TGTGCCAGCAGTCCCTCAGCGGGATCAACCGGGGAGCTGTTTTTT. This codes for CASSPSAGSTGELFF.

As concerns this clone: In the same sample, other DNA sequences code for this CDR3. V is TRBV9 and J is TRBJ2-3; D is uncertain. The germline V gene has CDR1 SGDLS and CDR2 YYNGEE. The CDR3 is 13 residues long. V dropped 0 bases and J dropped 1 base, with 3 bases sitting between them. CDR3 amino acids: CASSVAGTDTQYF. Written as DNA, the CDR3 is TGTGCCAGCAGCGTAGCGGGCACAGATACGCAGTATTTT.

The V and J genes are TRBV7-9 and TRBJ2-5; TRBD2 aligns across 7 bases. Germline V lookup: CDR1 SEHNR, CDR2 FQNEAQ (reference sequence). The CDR3 has 14 amino acids. V lost 5 bases to trimming and J lost 4 bases; unmatched junction nucleotides: 7. The CDR3 loop is CASSGGGGGETQYF. CDR3 nucleotide sequence: TGTGCCAGCAGCGGGGGGGGTGGAGGAGAGACCCAGTACTTC.

The CDR3 region has the DNA TGTGCCATCAGTGAGCAGGCTGGAAACACCATATATTTT. This gives the protein CAISEQAGNTIYF. The rearrangement uses TRBV10-3 and TRBJ1-3; D call uncertain. Per germline, CDR1 ENHRY and CDR2 SYGVKD. This CDR3 region has 13 residues. Trimming took off 2 bases at V and 2 bases at J, with 4 bases between the two ends.

Only one count was recorded for this clone. V usage is TRBV28 and J usage is TRBJ1-2; 7 bases fit TRBD1. This CDR3 spans 14 amino acids. Germline CDR1 and CDR2: MDHEN and SYDVKM. V lost 6 bases to trimming and J lost 7 bases; unmatched junction nucleotides: 11. The CDR3 DNA reads as TGTGCCAGCAGGTTCGACAGGGTATCTACTGGCTACACCTTC. As protein: CASRFDRVSTGYTF.

The rearrangement joins TRBV6-1 to TRBJ1-1; D is perhaps TRBD1 (5 bases). This CDR3 comprises 14 residues. From germline, CDR1 is MNHNS and CDR2 SASEGT. The ends were cut back, 6 bases at V and 1 base at J, with 12 bases in the middle. The CDR3 loop is CASRLGRWNTEAFF. As DNA, the CDR3 is TGTGCCAGCAGGTTGGGGCGGTGGAACACTGAAGCTTTCTTT.

The chain links TRBV7-9 to TRBJ2-5; 13 nucleotides match TRBD2. CDR3 length: 18 amino acids. Germline loops: CDR1 SEHNR, CDR2 FQNEAQ (reference sequence). V shed 4 bases and J 5 bases; nucleotides not matched to a gene: 13. DNA of the CDR3: TGTGCCAGCAGCTGGACTAGCGGGAGAGCCCGGGTAGAGGAGACCCAGTACTTC. This translates into CASSWTSGRARVEETQYF.

The chain is built from TRBV28 and TRBJ2-3; D is unclear. V was trimmed by 3 bases and J by 6 bases, leaving 4 bases between them. Per the germline V gene, CDR1 is MDHEN and CDR2 is SYDVKM. The CDR3 loop spans 11 amino acids. The CDR3 DNA reads TGTGCCAGCAGTTTCAGGGATACGCAGTATTTT. Its translation is CASSFRDTQYF.

J is TRBJ1-6 and V is TRBV19; the match to TRBD1 covers 8 bases. The CDR3 is 15 residues long. Per germline, CDR1 LNHDA and CDR2 SQIVND (reference sequence). V was pared by 6 bases and J by 9 bases, with 10 bases of the junction left unmatched. In nucleotides, the CDR3 is TGTGCCAGTAGCGAACAGGGGGAAGAGAGTTCACCCCTCCACTTT. Translating gives CASSEQGEESSPLHF.

V is TRBV15 and J is TRBJ1-4; D might be TRBD1 (6 bases). Trimming took off 0 bases at V and 8 bases at J, with 13 bases between the two ends. The CDR3 totals 15 residues. CDR1 and CDR2 from the germline V gene are LNHNV and YYDKDF (reference sequence). DNA for the CDR3: TGTGCCACCAGCAGAGACAGGGGCCCGTACGAAAAACTGTTTTTT. This translates into CATSRDRGPYEKLFF.

This clone was seen only once. The chain combines TRBV6-5 with TRBJ2-7; 7 bases line up with TRBD1. This CDR3 is 12 amino acids long. CDR1 is MNHEY, CDR2 SVGAGI, per germline. V shed 6 bases and J 6 bases; nucleotides not matched to a gene: 5. CDR3: CASSGTVTEQYF. Here the CDR3 DNA reads TGTGCCAGCAGCGGGACAGTAACCGAGCAGTACTTC.